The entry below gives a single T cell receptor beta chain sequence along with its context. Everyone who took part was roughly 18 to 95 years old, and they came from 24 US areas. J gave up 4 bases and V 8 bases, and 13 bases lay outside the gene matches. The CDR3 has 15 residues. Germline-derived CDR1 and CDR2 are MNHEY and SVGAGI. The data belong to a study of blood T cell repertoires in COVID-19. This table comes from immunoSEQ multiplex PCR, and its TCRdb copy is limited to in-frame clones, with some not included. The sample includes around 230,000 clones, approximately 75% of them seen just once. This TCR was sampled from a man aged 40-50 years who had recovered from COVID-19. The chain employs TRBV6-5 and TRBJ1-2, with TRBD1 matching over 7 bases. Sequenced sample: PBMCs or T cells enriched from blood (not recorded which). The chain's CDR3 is CASRLEGAFGYGYTF. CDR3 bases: TGTGCCAGCCGGCTTGAGGGGGCCTTCGGCTATGGCTACACCTTC.